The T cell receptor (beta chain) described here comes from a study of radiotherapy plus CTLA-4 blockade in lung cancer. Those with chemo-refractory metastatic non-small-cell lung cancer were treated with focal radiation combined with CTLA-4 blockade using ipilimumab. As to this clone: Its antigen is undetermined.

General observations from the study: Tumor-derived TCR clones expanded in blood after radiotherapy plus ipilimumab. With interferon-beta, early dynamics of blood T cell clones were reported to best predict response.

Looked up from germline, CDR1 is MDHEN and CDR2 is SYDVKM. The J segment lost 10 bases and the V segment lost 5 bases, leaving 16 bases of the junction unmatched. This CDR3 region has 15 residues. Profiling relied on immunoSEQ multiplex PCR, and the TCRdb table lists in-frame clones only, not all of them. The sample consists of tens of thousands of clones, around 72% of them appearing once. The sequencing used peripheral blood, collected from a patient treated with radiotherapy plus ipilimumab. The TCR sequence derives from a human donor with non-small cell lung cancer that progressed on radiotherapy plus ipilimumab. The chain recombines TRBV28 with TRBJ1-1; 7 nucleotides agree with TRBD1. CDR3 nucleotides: TGTGCCAGCAGTAGAACAGGGGACTCTTCGGACGTAGCTTTCTTT. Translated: CASSRTGDSSDVAFF.